Below are 26 T cell receptor beta chains sequenced from a single sample in a study of blood T cell repertoires in COVID-19. Profiled with immunoSEQ multiplex PCR; TCRdb holds only in-frame clones, not every one. The sample lists more than 300,000 clones, 85% to 90% occurring once. Sequenced material: PBMCs or T cells enriched from blood (not recorded which). These receptors were obtained from a woman under 30 who had recovered from COVID-19.

The chain is built from TRBV5-6 and TRBJ2-5; 12 bases are a match to TRBD1. The V gene's germline CDR1 is SGHDT and CDR2 YYEEEE. Trimming took 1 base from V and 4 from J; bases not matched to a gene: 8. This CDR3 comprises 17 residues. The CDR3 sequence: CASSLPAGTGGRETQYF. DNA for the CDR3: TGTGCCAGCAGCTTGCCGGCGGGGACAGGGGGCCGAGAGACCCAGTACTTC.

This chain links TRBV30 with TRBJ1-4; maybe TRBD1 (6 bases). The CDR3 loop spans 11 amino acids. Per germline, CDR1 GTSNPN and CDR2 SVGIG (reference sequence). V was pared by 4 bases and J by 6 bases, with 6 bases between. The CDR3 nucleotides read TGTGCCTGGACAGGGGATGAAAAACTGTTTTTT. Its protein product is CAWTGDEKLFF.

This clone has a single count. This chain uses TRBV9 with TRBJ1-2, with a weak D call TRBD1 (5 bases). V lost 3 bases to trimming and J lost 3 bases, with 18 bases between them. This CDR3 contains 16 residues. Germline V lookup: CDR1 SGDLS, CDR2 YYNGEE. CDR3: CASSENTGSRHYGYTF. CDR3 in DNA: TGTGCCAGCAGCGAAAATACAGGTTCACGGCACTATGGCTACACCTTC.

This chain connects TRBV3-1 (or the pseudogene TRBV3-2) to TRBJ1-1; D might be TRBD1 (5 bases). The CDR3 is 14 residues long. Germline CDR1 and CDR2: LGHDT and YNNKEL (reference sequence). Between the trimmed V and J ends, which lost 7 bases and 1 base, there was a span of 13 bases. CDR3 DNA sequence: TGTGCCAGCAACCTGGGCACAGGGAACACTGAAGCTTTCTTT. Encoded protein: CASNLGTGNTEAFF.

The chain carries TRBV29-1 and TRBJ2-5, with 7 bases that match TRBD2. The V gene end was trimmed by 3 bases and the J gene end by 2 bases; junction bases not matched to a gene: 3. The germline CDR1 and CDR2 sequences are SQVTM and ANQGSEA. This CDR3 region has 13 residues. The CDR3, as DNA: TGCAGCGTTGAGAGCGGGGTGCAAGAGACCCAGTACTTC. This sequence encodes CSVESGVQETQYF.

The chain combines TRBV4-1 with TRBJ1-2; TRBD1 matches 7 bases. V lost 1 base and J lost 1; bases outside the gene matches: 9. In germline, CDR1 is MGHRA, CDR2 YSYEKL. The CDR3 consists of 17 residues. Here the CDR3 DNA reads TGCGCCAGCAGCCAAGCCCCAGGGTCAGGGGGTAACTATGGCTACACCTTC. Translated, it gives CASSQAPGSGGNYGYTF.

CDR3 amino acids: CASSLIRGMDGYTF. The CDR3 coding sequence is TGTGCCAGCAGTTTAATCAGGGGGATGGATGGCTACACCTTC. V and J are TRBV28 and TRBJ1-2; 7 bases map to TRBD1. The CDR3 contains 14 residues. The J segment lost 6 bases and the V segment lost 2 bases, leaving 6 bases of the junction unmatched. Germline CDR1 and CDR2: MDHEN and SYDVKM.

In nucleotides, the CDR3 is TGTGCCAGCAGTGACCAGGACAGCTCCTACGAGCAGTACTTC. Residues: CASSDQDSSYEQYF. This chain joins TRBV2 and TRBJ2-7; D possibly corresponds to TRBD1 (6 bases). The CDR3 is 14 residues long. V was trimmed by 3 bases and J by 0 bases, leaving 9 bases between them. Germline assignment: CDR1 SNHLY and CDR2 FYNNEI. Combining the CDR3 with reference TRBV2 and TRBJ2-7 gives the whole variable domain EPEVTQTPSHQVTQMGQEVILRCVPISNHLYFYWYRQILGQKVEFLVSFYNNEISEKSEIFDDQFSVERPDGSNFTLKIRSTKLEDSAMYFCASSDQDSSYEQYFGPGTRLTVT.

The DNA for the CDR3 is TGCGCCAGCAGCTCTGGGGGCTCGGGGTTGGATACGCAGTATTTT. Translation: CASSSGGSGLDTQYF. V gene TRBV5-1 combines with J gene TRBJ2-3, with TRBD1 as a possible D gene (6 bases). Germline CDR1 is SGHRS and CDR2 is YFSETQ. CDR3 length: 15 amino acids. Trimming removed 3 bases from V and 6 bases from J, with 17 bases in between.

This clone was counted only a few times. The chain combines TRBV2 with TRBJ1-6; 9 bases agree with TRBD1. Germline trimming cut 6 bases from V and 8 bases from J; bases unmatched to any gene: 8. Germline V gene lookup returns CDR1 SNHLY and CDR2 FYNNEI. The CDR3 is 15 amino acids. In DNA form, the CDR3 reads TGTGCCAGCAGGGGGGACAGGGACATATATTCACCCCTCCACTTT. This gives the protein CASRGDRDIYSPLHF.

This clone was seen just once. The rearrangement uses TRBV5-8 and TRBJ2-1, with 7 bases aligning to TRBD1. V lost 1 base to trimming and J lost 7 bases; unmatched junction nucleotides: 5. The CDR3 has 14 residues. Germline-derived CDR1 and CDR2 are SGHTS and YDEGEE. CDR3 sequence: CASSLRTGENEQFF. Written as DNA, the CDR3 is TGTGCCAGCAGCTTGAGGACAGGCGAGAATGAGCAGTTCTTC.

The V call is TRBV7-9, the J call TRBJ2-7; 7 bases are shared with TRBD1. Germline assignment: CDR1 SEHNR and CDR2 FQNEAQ (reference sequence). The CDR3 has 16 residues. With 5 bases clipped from V and 2 bases from J, the junction kept 12 bases outside the gene matches. The CDR3 nucleotides read TGTGCCAGCAGCCCAATCCCGATGGACAGGCCCTACGAGCAGTACTTC. This gives the protein CASSPIPMDRPYEQYF.

The chain employs TRBV2 and TRBJ1-1; no definite D call. The CDR3 contains 14 residues. Germline loops: CDR1 SNHLY, CDR2 FYNNEI. V lost 7 bases to trimming and J lost 1 base, with 13 bases between them. This CDR3 is CASIVSVPNTEAFF. For the CDR3, the DNA is TGTGCCAGCATCGTATCGGTTCCGAACACTGAAGCTTTCTTT.

The rearrangement joins TRBV7-9 to TRBJ2-1, with TRBD2 matching 7 bases. The CDR3 has 15 amino acids. The germline CDR1 and CDR2 sequences are SEHNR and FQNEAQ (reference sequence). After removal of 2 bases from V and 6 bases from J, the junction contained 7 bases not matched to a gene. CDR3 bases: TGTGCCAGCAGCTTACGCACTAGCGCCACCAATGAGCAGTTCTTC. It translates to CASSLRTSATNEQFF.

This clone appeared once. This chain links TRBV10-3 with TRBJ1-1; 9 bases are a match to TRBD1. This CDR3 comprises 15 residues. Per germline, CDR1 ENHRY and CDR2 SYGVKD. V gave up 6 bases and J gave up 0 bases; unmatched junction bases: 5. The CDR3 sequence is CAIRDGTGMNTEAFF. The CDR3 nucleotides are TGTGCCATCAGGGACGGGACAGGGATGAACACTGAAGCTTTCTTT.

This chain connects TRBV7-2 to TRBJ2-3; D not certain. This CDR3 comprises 15 residues. Per germline, CDR1 SGHTA and CDR2 FQGNSA. V was clipped by 5 bases and J by 2 bases, with 14 bases between them. CDR3 nucleotides: TGTGCCAGCAGCGCCGATTACCTAACCACAGATACGCAGTATTTT. Translation gives CASSADYLTTDTQYF.

The table lists this clone with a few counts. This rearrangement joins TRBV5-6 to TRBJ2-2; 12 bases are a match to TRBD1. V lost 0 bases to trimming and J lost 6 bases; unmatched junction nucleotides: 9. The CDR3 is 18 residues long. Germline V gene lookup returns CDR1 SGHDT and CDR2 YYEEEE. The CDR3 region is CASSLVGTGGIVAGELFF. In DNA, the CDR3 is TGTGCCAGCAGCTTGGTTGGGACAGGGGGCATTGTCGCCGGGGAGCTGTTTTTT.

The gene calls are TRBV19 and TRBJ2-7; 7 bases line up with TRBD1. J was trimmed by 3 bases and V by 3 bases; bases with no gene match: 5. The CDR3 is 14 residues long. The germline V gene encodes CDR1 LNHDA and CDR2 SQIVND (reference sequence). The CDR3 loop reads CASSISPGGYEQYF. CDR3 coding DNA: TGTGCCAGTAGTATTTCTCCAGGGGGCTACGAGCAGTACTTC.

This rearrangement joins TRBV21-1 to TRBJ2-1; the table's D gene call, TRBD2, was not cross checked with the DNA. TRBV21-1 is listed as a pseudogene. The CDR3 is 15 residues long. CDR3: CASSKTGSSYNEQFF. The DNA for the CDR3 is TGTGCCAGCAGCAAAACGGGAAGCTCCTACAATGAGCAGTTCTTC.

This clone has just one count. V usage is TRBV15 and J usage is TRBJ1-3; TRBD1 might be the D (6 bases). The CDR3 sequence is 16 residues long. The V and J ends lost 0 bases and 0 bases respectively, with 9 bases between them. Germline lookup yields CDR1 LNHNV and CDR2 YYDKDF (reference sequence). Written as DNA, the CDR3 is TGTGCCACCAGCAGAGAACCGGACAGCTCTGGAAACACCATATATTTT. Its protein is CATSREPDSSGNTIYF. Using reference TRBV15 and TRBJ1-3 for the parts outside the CDR3, the full variable domain is DAMVIQNPRYQVTQFGKPVTLSCSQTLNHNVMYWYQQKSSQAPKLLFHYYDKDFNNEADTPDNFQSRRPNTSFCFLDIRSPGLGDTAMYLCATSREPDSSGNTIYFGEGSWLTVV.

The chain uses TRBV7-9 and TRBJ1-2; a weak D match, TRBD1 (6 bases). The CDR3 runs 13 residues. Trimming stripped 4 bases from V and 6 bases from J, with 12 bases between. Germline-derived CDR1 and CDR2 are SEHNR and FQNEAQ (reference sequence). CDR3 amino acids: CASSSDRLHGYTF. CDR3 DNA: TGTGCCAGCAGCTCCGACAGGCTGCATGGCTACACCTTC.

The chain links TRBV7-9 to TRBJ1-2; 8 positions match TRBD1. V was pared by 2 bases and J by 2 bases, with 7 bases of the junction left unmatched. The CDR3 runs to 16 residues. Germline V lookup: CDR1 SEHNR, CDR2 FQNEAQ (reference sequence). This CDR3 reads CASSLYQGALNYGYTF. In nucleotides, the CDR3 is TGTGCCAGCAGCTTATATCAGGGGGCGCTGAACTATGGCTACACCTTC.

This chain links TRBV30 with TRBJ1-1, with D perhaps TRBD1 (6 bases). The CDR3 runs to 16 residues. V was pared by 3 bases and J by 0 bases, with 17 bases between. Germline CDR1 and CDR2: GTSNPN and SVGIG (reference sequence). In nucleotides, the CDR3 is TGTGCCTGGAGCCCTCCTTTTGGGACATTGAACACTGAAGCTTTCTTT. Its protein product is CAWSPPFGTLNTEAFF.

The genes are TRBV5-4 and TRBJ1-2; TRBD1 aligns across 10 bases. After removal of 4 bases from V and 6 bases from J, the junction contained 6 bases not matched to a gene. Germline loops: CDR1 SGHNT, CDR2 YYREEE (reference sequence). The CDR3 totals 14 residues. This chain's CDR3 is CASSTDRGRNGYTF. The CDR3 nucleotides read TGTGCCAGCAGCACAGACAGGGGGCGAAATGGCTACACCTTC.

This clone occurred a few times. This sequence joins TRBV27 and TRBJ1-5, with D perhaps TRBD1 (6 bases). CDR3 size: 15 residues. V dropped 4 bases and J dropped 4 bases, with 14 bases sitting between them. Germline lookup yields CDR1 MNHEY and CDR2 SMNVEV (reference sequence). CDR3 sequence: CASSYVTGRNQPQHF. The CDR3 nucleotides read TGTGCCAGCAGTTACGTAACAGGGCGAAATCAGCCCCAGCATTTT.

J is TRBJ1-1 and V is TRBV5-1; 10 nucleotides match TRBD1. Germline CDR1 and CDR2: SGHRS and YFSETQ. The CDR3 sequence is 16 residues long. V shed 2 bases and J 8 bases; nucleotides not matched to a gene: 12. CDR3 loop: CASSLRDRGGNEEAFF. The DNA of the CDR3 is TGCGCCAGCAGCTTAAGGGACAGGGGAGGTAATGAGGAAGCTTTCTTT.